These 14 T cell receptor beta chains were all obtained from the same sample, sequenced in a study of T cells in Graves' hyperthyroidism and ophthalmopathy. The source material, RNA transcripts, was used to amplify TCR beta CDR3 regions. During a first-round RT-PCR of the TCR CDR3, the HTBI primer set was used. Each CDR3 protein is one row after TCRdb ran MiXCR on the multiplex PCR reads. The sample has over 150,000 distinct CDR3 sequences, 17% seen once; the top ten hold roughly 49%. Material for sequencing was blood. The receptors were gathered from a woman aged 50 to 60 with Graves' hyperthyroidism.

The table lists this clonotype with many counts. The genes are TRBV12-3 or TRBV12-4 and TRBJ1-6, with no clear D. This CDR3 has 14 amino acids. V shed 1 base and J shed 4 bases, with 5 bases lying between them. For the CDR3, the DNA is TGTGCCAGCAGTTTAGGGGGTTATAATTCACCCCTCCACTTT. This codes for CASSLGGYNSPLHF.

A note on this clonotype: The CDR3 end shows no conserved phenylalanine or tryptophan, and so a read error is likely. The gene calls are TRBV6-2 or TRBV6-3 and TRBJ2-1; 7 bases align to TRBD2. Germline lookup yields CDR1 MNHEY and CDR2 SVGEGT. J was trimmed by 3 bases and V by 0 bases; bases with no gene match: 8. The CDR3 spans 17 residues. The CDR3 loop is CASSYSRGGRDYNEQFS. CDR3 sequence (DNA): TGTGCCAGCAGTTACTCGAGGGGCGGGAGAGACTACAATGAGCAGTTCTCC.

This clonotype was observed many times. V is TRBV30 and J is TRBJ2-7; D is undetermined. Germline CDR1 and CDR2: GTSNPN and SVGIG (reference sequence). V was trimmed by 1 base and J by 3 bases, leaving 7 bases between them. The CDR3 extends over 12 amino acids. CDR3 nucleotide sequence: TGTGCCTGGAGTGATAATGTCTACGAGCAGTACTTC. It yields the protein CAWSDNVYEQYF.

This clonotype was observed at least ten times. The V call is TRBV6-1, the J call TRBJ1-2; D unclear. Per germline, CDR1 MNHNS and CDR2 SASEGT. CDR3 size: 14 residues. The V and J ends lost 6 bases and 3 bases respectively, with 14 bases between them. The CDR3: CASRDYPRDYGYTF. As DNA, the CDR3 is TGTGCCAGCAGGGACTACCCTCGGGACTATGGCTACACCTTC.

The sample holds many counts of this clonotype. The chain has TRBV20-1 and TRBJ2-3, with TRBD2 identical over 10 bases. Per the germline V gene, CDR1 is DFQATT and CDR2 is SNEGSKA (reference sequence). This CDR3 is built from 16 residues. Losses at the gene ends were 0 bases for V and 2 bases for J; bases not matched to a gene: 5. CDR3 residues: CSARDRTSGFTDTQYF. CDR3 DNA: TGCAGTGCTAGAGACAGGACTAGCGGATTCACAGATACGCAGTATTTT.

The gene calls are TRBV5-4 and TRBJ1-1, with D tentatively TRBD1 (6 bases). CDR3 length: 18 amino acids. V lost 1 base, J lost 1 base, and 20 bases lay in between. Per germline, CDR1 SGHNT and CDR2 YYREEE (reference sequence). CDR3 sequence: CASSLRGAGESANTEAFF. The DNA for the CDR3 is TGTGCCAGCAGCTTGAGGGGGGCAGGGGAGTCGGCGAACACTGAAGCTTTCTTT.

This clonotype showed up many times. This chain uses TRBV5-1 with TRBJ1-1, with a possible D match to TRBD1 (6 bases). There are 17 residues in the CDR3. CDR1 and CDR2 (germline): SGHRS, YFSETQ. With 0 bases removed from V and 3 bases from J, the gap between germline ends came to 18 bases. The CDR3: CASSLDRGAGSYTEAFF. The CDR3 bases are TGCGCCAGCAGCTTGGATCGGGGGGCTGGTTCTTACACTGAAGCTTTCTTT.

This clonotype was counted at least ten times. This chain connects TRBV20-1 to TRBJ2-3; D is undetermined. Trimming shortened V by 2 bases and J by 4 bases, and 7 bases separated the two germline ends. The CDR3 consists of 12 residues. Germline V gene lookup returns CDR1 DFQATT and CDR2 SNEGSKA (reference sequence). The CDR3, as DNA: TGCAGTGCTAGACCCGGACCAGATACGCAGTATTTT. It translates to CSARPGPDTQYF.

V is TRBV14 and J is TRBJ1-2, with D uncertain. Germline values: CDR1 SGHDN, CDR2 FVKESK. CDR3 length: 14 residues. V lost 3 bases, J lost 7 bases, and 15 bases lay in between. The CDR3 protein is CASSQVPLYGGYTF. The CDR3 coding sequence is TGTGCCAGCAGCCAGGTCCCCCTGTATGGTGGCTACACCTTC.

This clonotype showed up many times. CDR3: CASSEVVSTAAFF. The CDR3 DNA sequence: TGTGCCAGCAGTGAAGTCGTCAGCACGGCAGCTTTCTTT. V and J are TRBV6-1 and TRBJ1-1; the D is unclear. Trimming took 1 base from V and 10 from J, leaving 13 bases between them. CDR3 length: 13 residues. The V gene's germline CDR1 is MNHNS and CDR2 SASEGT.

This clonotype was counted many times. This chain links TRBV9 with TRBJ1-1; no clear D gene. In germline, CDR1 is SGDLS, CDR2 YYNGEE. The germline V and J ends were trimmed by 0 bases and 7 bases, with 10 bases remaining between them. This CDR3 region has 13 residues. The CDR3 DNA reads TGTGCCAGCAGCGTAGAGAGTATGGGTGAAGCTTTCTTT. Residues: CASSVESMGEAFF.

This rearrangement joins TRBV27 to TRBJ2-2; D ambiguous. V was shortened by 3 bases and J by 8 bases, with 10 bases between the two germline ends. Germline V gene sequence: CDR1 MNHEY, CDR2 SMNVEV (reference sequence). This CDR3 is 13 amino acids long. In DNA, the CDR3 is TGTGCCAGCAGTTTCCTAGTTAAAGGGGAGCTGTTTTTT. Encoded protein: CASSFLVKGELFF.

The sample holds a few counts of this clonotype. V gene TRBV6-1 combines with J gene TRBJ2-6; D is undetermined. This CDR3 is 15 amino acids long. The germline V gene has CDR1 MNHNS and CDR2 SASEGT. Trimming cost V 7 bases and J 1 base, with 11 bases left between them. The CDR3 loop is CASTVSRSGANVLTF. The CDR3 region has the DNA TGTGCCAGCACAGTTAGCAGGTCTGGGGCCAACGTCCTGACTTTC.

This clonotype was detected only a few times. This CDR3 reads CATSDGKLSTDTQYF. DNA of the CDR3: TGTGCCACCAGTGATGGGAAACTTAGCACAGATACGCAGTATTTT. The genes are TRBV24-1 and TRBJ2-3, with unresolved D. The germline V and J ends were trimmed by 3 bases and 0 bases, with 9 bases remaining between them. Germline V gene data show CDR1 as KGHDR and CDR2 as SFDVKD. CDR3 length: 15 residues.